The T cell receptor (beta chain) described here comes from a study of cytomegalovirus exposure and HLA in healthy donors. For the study at large: The same platform as the 650 to 700 first-cohort repertoires was used for the 95 to 150 validation repertoires, a later analysis reported. Study-wide results and caveats: That first-cohort TCR clusters tended to co-occur in the 120 or so validation repertoires was found in a later analysis. The study labeled 150 to 200 TCR beta chains cytomegalovirus-associated. Whilst most TCR sequences proved rare, a subset of public TCRs occurred across many donors.

Germline CDR1 is SGDLS and CDR2 is YYNGEE. The CDR3 spans 15 residues. The V gene end was trimmed by 3 bases and the J gene end by 7 bases; junction bases not matched to a gene: 7. Notes on this clone: What it binds is not known.

This table comes from immunoSEQ multiplex PCR, and its TCRdb copy is limited to in-frame clones, with some not included. The table records under 140,000 clones, about nine tenths of them present only once. This sequence joins TRBV9 and TRBJ2-1; 10 nucleotides agree with TRBD2. Source material: PBMCs. The TCR originated in a woman aged 18 to 35 in good health and CMV-seronegative. The CDR3 nucleotides read TGTGCCAGCAGCGCTAGCGGGGGTAAGACGAATGAGCAGTTCTTC. This gives the protein CASSASGGKTNEQFF.